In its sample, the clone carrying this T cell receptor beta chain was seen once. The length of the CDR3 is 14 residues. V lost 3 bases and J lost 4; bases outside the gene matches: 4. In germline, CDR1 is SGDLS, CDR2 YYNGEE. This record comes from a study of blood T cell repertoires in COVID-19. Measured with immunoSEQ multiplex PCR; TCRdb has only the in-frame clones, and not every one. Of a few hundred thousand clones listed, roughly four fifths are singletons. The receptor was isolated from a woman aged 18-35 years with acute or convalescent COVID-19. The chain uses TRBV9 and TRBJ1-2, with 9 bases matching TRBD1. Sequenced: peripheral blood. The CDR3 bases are TGTGCCAGCAGCGCAACAGGGGGCGGCTATGGCTACACCTTC. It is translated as CASSATGGGYGYTF.